This T cell receptor beta chain comes out of a study of radiotherapy plus CTLA-4 blockade in lung cancer (dated by TCRdb to the late 2010s). In the study overall: Among the enrolled patients, around 19% had an objective response, and roughly 30% reached disease control. What the research found in general, with its limitations: The strongest predictors of response were reported to be early dynamic shifts in blood T cell clones along with a rise in serum interferon-beta following radiation. TCR clones derived from tumors expanded in peripheral blood after treatment with radiotherapy and ipilimumab.

From its cysteine to its phenylalanine, the CDR3 spans 14 amino acids. CDR3 DNA only is kept here, 42 bases in frame from base 1. The germline V gene specifies SGHDT as CDR1 and YYEEEE as CDR2. The V and J ends are trimmed by 0 bases and 3 bases, leaving 10 bases between them. The method behind the library was the immunoSEQ multiplex PCR assay. The clones in this table, taken by TCRdb from immuneACCESS, are in-frame only. Not every clone is retained; where verified, under half of the shortfall comes from an unresolved V gene, and the cause of the rest is unknown. In all, the sample holds about 77,000 clones, and nearly 75% of those were seen once. Over 9% of the sample rests with the top ten. The study tested focal radiation therapy combined with CTLA-4 blockade (ipilimumab) in patients with chemo-refractory metastatic non-small-cell lung cancer. With respect to this clone: What antigen it recognizes has not been identified. There are no base qualities to consult, and no much larger clone falls within one base.

Recombination linked TRBV5-6 to TRBJ2-7; the D segment could be TRBD2, given 6 matching bases. This TCR was sampled from a human donor with non-small cell lung cancer whose response to radiotherapy plus ipilimumab could not be evaluated. The sequencing here drew on peripheral blood, taken from a patient treated with radiotherapy plus ipilimumab. CDR3 reads: CASSLGEVGYEQYF. The bases are TGTGCCAGCAGCTTGGGGGAGGTCGGCTACGAGCAGTACTTC.